The rows below give T cell receptor beta chains drawn from one sample of a study of post-analysis software for immune sequencing data. Using its own MiXCR run on the PCR reads, TCRdb lists one record per CDR3 protein. This sample yields about 540,000 distinct CDR3 sequences, of which around a third are seen a single time; 4.5% to 7.5% belongs to the top ten. The specimen sequenced was blood. These receptors were collected from a girl aged 2 to 17 with multiple sclerosis. The CDR3 runs from the conserved cysteine through the conserved F or W. Each record gives: D gene, J gene, V gene, CDR3 protein. The D gene is left open where the match is weak.

D gene: .
J gene: TRBJ2-1
V gene: TRBV20-1
CDR3 protein: CSARDRLEQFF

D gene: TRBD1
J gene: TRBJ1-2
V gene: TRBV27
CDR3 protein: CASSLWGQGSGAMSYTF

D gene: .
J gene: TRBJ1-2
V gene: TRBV6-6
CDR3 protein: CASSYGAGGSTYGYTF

D gene: .
J gene: TRBJ2-3
V gene: TRBV20-1
CDR3 protein: CSASVSGSEADTQYF

D gene: TRBD1
J gene: TRBJ2-5
V gene: TRBV19
CDR3 protein: CASAPDRRQETQYF

D gene: TRBD1
J gene: TRBJ1-1
V gene: TRBV3-1
CDR3 protein: CASSQLAIQGEAFF

D gene: TRBD1
J gene: TRBJ1-2
V gene: TRBV6-6
CDR3 protein: CASTTGTGALYYGYTF

D gene: .
J gene: TRBJ2-1
V gene: TRBV2
CDR3 protein: CASSESGLGEQFF

D gene: TRBD1
J gene: TRBJ2-6
V gene: TRBV7-9
CDR3 protein: CASSHGTDSSGANVLTF

D gene: .
J gene: TRBJ2-1
V gene: TRBV7-3
CDR3 protein: CASSSGLPGGYNEQFF

D gene: .
J gene: TRBJ2-7
V gene: TRBV27
CDR3 protein: CASSRPGRAEQYF

D gene: TRBD1
J gene: TRBJ1-1
V gene: TRBV6-6
CDR3 protein: CASSHGRTGMNTEAFF

D gene: .
J gene: TRBJ2-1
V gene: TRBV6-1
CDR3 protein: CASSEDEAGEQFF

D gene: TRBD1
J gene: TRBJ2-1
V gene: TRBV19
CDR3 protein: CASSIGTGGFNEQFF

D gene: .
J gene: TRBJ2-1
V gene: TRBV5-1
CDR3 protein: CASSFSNIRDGLHNEQFF

D gene: .
J gene: TRBJ2-7
V gene: TRBV10-1
CDR3 protein: CATLSTAHLRWGYF